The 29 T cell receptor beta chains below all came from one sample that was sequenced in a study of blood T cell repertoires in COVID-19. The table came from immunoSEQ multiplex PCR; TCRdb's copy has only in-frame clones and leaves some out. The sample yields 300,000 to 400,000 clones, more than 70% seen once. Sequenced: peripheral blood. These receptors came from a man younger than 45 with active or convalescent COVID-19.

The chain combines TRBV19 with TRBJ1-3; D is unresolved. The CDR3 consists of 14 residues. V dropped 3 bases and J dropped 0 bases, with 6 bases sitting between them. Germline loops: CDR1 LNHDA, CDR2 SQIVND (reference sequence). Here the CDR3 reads CASSMVSSGNTIYF. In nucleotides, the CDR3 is TGTGCCAGTAGTATGGTGAGCTCTGGAAACACCATATATTTT.

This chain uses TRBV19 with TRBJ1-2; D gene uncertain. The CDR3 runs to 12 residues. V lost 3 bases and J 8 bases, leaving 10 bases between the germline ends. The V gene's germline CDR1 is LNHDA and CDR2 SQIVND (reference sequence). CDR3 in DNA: TGTGCCAGTAGTATGATATCGAGAGGCTACACCTTC. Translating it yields CASSMISRGYTF.

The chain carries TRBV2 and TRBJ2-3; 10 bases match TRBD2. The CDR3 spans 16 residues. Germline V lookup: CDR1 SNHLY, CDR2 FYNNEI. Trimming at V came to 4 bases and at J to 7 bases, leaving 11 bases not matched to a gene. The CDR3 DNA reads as TGTGCCAGCAGTGGAAGTAAAGCGGGAGGGCAAAATACGCAGTATTTT. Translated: CASSGSKAGGQNTQYF.

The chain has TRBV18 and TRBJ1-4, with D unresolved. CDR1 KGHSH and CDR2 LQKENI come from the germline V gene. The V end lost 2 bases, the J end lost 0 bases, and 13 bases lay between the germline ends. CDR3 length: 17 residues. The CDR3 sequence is CASSPFSPTATNEKLFF. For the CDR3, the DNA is TGTGCCAGCTCACCATTTTCCCCTACTGCAACTAATGAAAAACTGTTTTTT.

The CDR3 here is CAWSVLQGQVGYTF. The CDR3 DNA is TGTGCCTGGAGTGTCTTACAGGGGCAAGTTGGCTACACCTTC. V usage is TRBV30 and J usage is TRBJ1-2; 7 positions agree with TRBD1. With V trimmed by 0 bases and J by 7 bases, 8 bases remained unmatched. Germline V gene lookup returns CDR1 GTSNPN and CDR2 SVGIG (reference sequence). The CDR3 loop spans 14 amino acids. Drawing the rest from reference TRBV30 and TRBJ1-2, the complete variable domain is SQTIHQWPATLVQPVGSPLSLECTVEGTSNPNLYWYRQAAGRGLQLLFYSVGIGQISSEVPQNLSASRPQDRQFILSSKKLLLSDSGFYLCAWSVLQGQVGYTFGSGTRLTVV.

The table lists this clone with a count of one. In DNA, the CDR3 is TGTGCCAGCAGCCGGGACAGGGGCTATGGCTACACCTTC. As protein: CASSRDRGYGYTF. The V call is TRBV3-1 (or the pseudogene TRBV3-2), the J call TRBJ1-2; 10 positions agree with TRBD1. Germline V gives CDR1 LGHDT, CDR2 YNNKEL (reference sequence). The CDR3 has 13 amino acids. The V gene end was trimmed by 4 bases and the J gene end by 4 bases; junction bases not matched to a gene: 0.

This CDR3 is CASSVDGVDTEAFF. The CDR3, as DNA: TGTGCCAGCAGCGTAGATGGAGTTGACACTGAAGCTTTCTTT. V and J are TRBV9 and TRBJ1-1; no clear D. The germline V gene encodes CDR1 SGDLS and CDR2 YYNGEE. With 0 bases removed from V and 3 bases from J, the gap between germline ends came to 9 bases. The CDR3 has 14 residues. Looking up the rest from reference TRBV9 and TRBJ1-1 gives the full variable domain: DSGVTQTPKHLITATGQRVTLRCSPRSGDLSVYWYQQSLDQGLQFLIQYYNGEERAKGNILERFSAQQFPDLHSELNLSSLELGDSALYFCASSVDGVDTEAFFGQGTRLTVV.

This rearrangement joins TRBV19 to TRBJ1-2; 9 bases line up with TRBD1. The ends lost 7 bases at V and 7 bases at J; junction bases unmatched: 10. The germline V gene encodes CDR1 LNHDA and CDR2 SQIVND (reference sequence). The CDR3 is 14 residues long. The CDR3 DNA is TGTGCCAGTAACCCGGGACAGGGATTAGGTGGCTACACCTTC. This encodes CASNPGQGLGGYTF.

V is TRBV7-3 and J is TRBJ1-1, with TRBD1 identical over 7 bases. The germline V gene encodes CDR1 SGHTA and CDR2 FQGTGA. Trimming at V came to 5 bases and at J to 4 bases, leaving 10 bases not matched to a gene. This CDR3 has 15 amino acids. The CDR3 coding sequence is TGTGCCAGCAGCCCGACGACAGGGCCCTTCACTGAAGCTTTCTTT. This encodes CASSPTTGPFTEAFF.

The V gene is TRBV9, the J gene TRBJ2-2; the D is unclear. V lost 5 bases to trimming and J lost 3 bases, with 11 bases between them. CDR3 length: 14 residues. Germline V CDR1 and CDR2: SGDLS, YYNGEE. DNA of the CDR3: TGTGCCAGCAGAGTTAATCGGGACACCGGGGAGCTGTTTTTT. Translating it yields CASRVNRDTGELFF.

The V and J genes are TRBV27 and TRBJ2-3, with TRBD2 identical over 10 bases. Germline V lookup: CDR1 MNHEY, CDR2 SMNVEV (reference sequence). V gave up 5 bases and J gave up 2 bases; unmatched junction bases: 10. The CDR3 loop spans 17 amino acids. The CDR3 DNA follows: TGTGCCAGCAGTCGTCTTACCGGGACTAGCGTCACAGATACGCAGTATTTT. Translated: CASSRLTGTSVTDTQYF.

This CDR3 reads CASSATGIGYTF. The DNA for the CDR3 is TGTGCCAGCAGCGCCACAGGGATCGGCTACACCTTC. V usage is TRBV6-4 and J usage is TRBJ1-2, with D possibly being TRBD1 (6 bases). The V gene's germline CDR1 is MRHNA and CDR2 SNTAGT. This CDR3 contains 12 residues. V was cut by 6 bases and J by 8 bases, with 13 bases left in between.

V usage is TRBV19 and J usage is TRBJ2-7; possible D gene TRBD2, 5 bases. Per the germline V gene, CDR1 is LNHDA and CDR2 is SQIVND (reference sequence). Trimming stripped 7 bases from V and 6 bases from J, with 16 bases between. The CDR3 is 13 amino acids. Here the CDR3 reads CASKRAYEGEQYF. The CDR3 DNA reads TGTGCCAGTAAAAGGGCGTACGAGGGCGAGCAGTACTTC.

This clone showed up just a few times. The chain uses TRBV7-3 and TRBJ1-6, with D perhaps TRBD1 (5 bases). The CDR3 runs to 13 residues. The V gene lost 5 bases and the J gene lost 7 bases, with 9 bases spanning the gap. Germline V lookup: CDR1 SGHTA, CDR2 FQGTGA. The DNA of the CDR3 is TGTGCCAGCAGCCCCTCAGGGAATTCACCCCTCCACTTT. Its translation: CASSPSGNSPLHF.

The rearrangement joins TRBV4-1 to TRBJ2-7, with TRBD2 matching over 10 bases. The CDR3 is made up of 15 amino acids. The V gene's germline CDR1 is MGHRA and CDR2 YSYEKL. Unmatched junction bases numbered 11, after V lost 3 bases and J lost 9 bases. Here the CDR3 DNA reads TGCGCCAGCAGCCAGCTAGCGGGAGTGGGGATTTGGCAGTACTTC. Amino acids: CASSQLAGVGIWQYF.

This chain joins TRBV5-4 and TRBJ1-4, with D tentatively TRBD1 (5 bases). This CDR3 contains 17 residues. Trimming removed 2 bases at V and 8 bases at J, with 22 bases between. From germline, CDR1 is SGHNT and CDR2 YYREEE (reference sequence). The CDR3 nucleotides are TGTGCCAGCAGCTTCGATCCCGGGACTACCTTTGGAGAAAAACTGTTTTTT. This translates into CASSFDPGTTFGEKLFF.

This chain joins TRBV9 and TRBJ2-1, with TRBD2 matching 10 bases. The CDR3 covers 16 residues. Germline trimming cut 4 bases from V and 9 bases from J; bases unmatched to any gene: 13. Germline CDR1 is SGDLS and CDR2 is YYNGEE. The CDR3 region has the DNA TGTGCCAGCAGCCCCCTAGCGGGAGTAGGTACCGGTGAGCAGTTCTTC. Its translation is CASSPLAGVGTGEQFF.

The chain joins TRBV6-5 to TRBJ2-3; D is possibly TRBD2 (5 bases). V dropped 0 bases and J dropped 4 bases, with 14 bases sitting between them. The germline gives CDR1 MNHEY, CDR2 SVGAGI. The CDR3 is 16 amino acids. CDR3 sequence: CASSYSLAPFSDTQYF. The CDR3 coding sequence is TGTGCCAGCAGTTACTCCCTAGCCCCATTCTCAGATACGCAGTATTTT.

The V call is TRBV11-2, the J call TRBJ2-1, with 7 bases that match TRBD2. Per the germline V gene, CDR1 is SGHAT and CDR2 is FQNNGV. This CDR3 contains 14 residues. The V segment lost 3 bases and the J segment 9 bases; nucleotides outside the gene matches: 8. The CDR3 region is CASSFRGGITEQFF. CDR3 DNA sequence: TGTGCCAGCAGCTTTCGCGGGGGAATTACTGAGCAGTTCTTC.

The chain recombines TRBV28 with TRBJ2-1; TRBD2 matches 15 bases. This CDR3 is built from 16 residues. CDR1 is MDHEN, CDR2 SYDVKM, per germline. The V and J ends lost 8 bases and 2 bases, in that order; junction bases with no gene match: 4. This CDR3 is CASAGLAGGPYNEQFF. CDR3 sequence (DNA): TGTGCCAGCGCCGGACTAGCGGGAGGGCCCTACAATGAGCAGTTCTTC.

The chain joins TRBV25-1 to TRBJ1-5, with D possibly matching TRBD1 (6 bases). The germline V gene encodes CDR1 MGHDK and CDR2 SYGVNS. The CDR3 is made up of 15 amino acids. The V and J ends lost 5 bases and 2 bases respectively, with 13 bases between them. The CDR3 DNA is TGTGCCAGCAGTAACACAGGGTCGGGCAATCAGCCCCAGCATTTT. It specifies CASSNTGSGNQPQHF.

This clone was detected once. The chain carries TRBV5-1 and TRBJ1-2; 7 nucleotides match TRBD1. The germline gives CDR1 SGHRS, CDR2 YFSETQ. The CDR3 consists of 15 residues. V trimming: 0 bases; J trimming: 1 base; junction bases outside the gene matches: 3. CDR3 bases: TGCGCCAGCAGCTTGGCCGGGACAGTTAACTATGGCTACACCTTC. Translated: CASSLAGTVNYGYTF. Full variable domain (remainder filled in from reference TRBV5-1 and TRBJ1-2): KAGVTQTPRYLIKTRGQQVTLSCSPISGHRSVSWYQQTPGQGLQFLFEYFSETQRNKGNFPGRFSGRQFSNSRSEMNVSTLELGDSALYLCASSLAGTVNYGYTFGSGTRLTVV.

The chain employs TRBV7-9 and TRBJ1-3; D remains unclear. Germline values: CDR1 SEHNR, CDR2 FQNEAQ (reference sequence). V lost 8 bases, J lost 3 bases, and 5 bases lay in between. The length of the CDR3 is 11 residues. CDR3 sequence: CASWLGNTIYF. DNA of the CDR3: TGTGCCAGCTGGCTTGGAAACACCATATATTTT.

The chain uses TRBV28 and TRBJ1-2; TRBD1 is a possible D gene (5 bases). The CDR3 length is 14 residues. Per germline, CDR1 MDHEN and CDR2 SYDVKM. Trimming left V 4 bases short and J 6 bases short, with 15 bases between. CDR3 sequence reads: CASSSGLGVDGYTF. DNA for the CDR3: TGTGCCAGCAGTTCAGGCTTAGGGGTAGATGGCTACACCTTC.

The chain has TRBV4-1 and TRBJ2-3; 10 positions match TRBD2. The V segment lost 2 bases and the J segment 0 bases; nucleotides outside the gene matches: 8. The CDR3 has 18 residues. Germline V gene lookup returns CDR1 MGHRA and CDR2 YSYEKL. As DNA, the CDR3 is TGCGCCAGCAGCCAACGACGGACTAGCGGTCCAAGCACAGATACGCAGTATTTT. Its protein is CASSQRRTSGPSTDTQYF.

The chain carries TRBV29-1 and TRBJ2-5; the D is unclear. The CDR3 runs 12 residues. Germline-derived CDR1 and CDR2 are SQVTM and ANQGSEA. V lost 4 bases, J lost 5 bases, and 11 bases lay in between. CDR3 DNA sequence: TGCAGCGTTGTTCACGGGTGGGAGACCCAGTACTTC. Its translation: CSVVHGWETQYF.

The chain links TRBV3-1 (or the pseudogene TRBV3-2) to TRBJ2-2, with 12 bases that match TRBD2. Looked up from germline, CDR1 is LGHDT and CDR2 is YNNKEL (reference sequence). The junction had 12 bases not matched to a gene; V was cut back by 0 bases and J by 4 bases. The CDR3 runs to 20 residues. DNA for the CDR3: TGTGCCAGCAGCCAAGATCCCGGGGCTTGGGGACTAGCGGGCACCGGGGAGCTGTTTTTT. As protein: CASSQDPGAWGLAGTGELFF.

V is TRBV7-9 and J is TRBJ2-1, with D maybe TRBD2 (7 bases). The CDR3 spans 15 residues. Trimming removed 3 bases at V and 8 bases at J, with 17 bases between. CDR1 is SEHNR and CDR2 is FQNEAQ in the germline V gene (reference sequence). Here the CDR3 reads CASSFSGEGGYEQFF. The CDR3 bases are TGTGCCAGCAGCTTCTCAGGGGAGGGGGGCTATGAGCAGTTCTTC.

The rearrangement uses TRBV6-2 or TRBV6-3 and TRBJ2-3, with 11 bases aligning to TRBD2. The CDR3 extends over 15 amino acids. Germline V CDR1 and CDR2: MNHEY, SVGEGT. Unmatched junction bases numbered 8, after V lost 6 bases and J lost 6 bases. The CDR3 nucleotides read TGTGCCAGCAGCCATAGCGGGGGGGTAACGGATACGCAGTATTTT. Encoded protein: CASSHSGGVTDTQYF.